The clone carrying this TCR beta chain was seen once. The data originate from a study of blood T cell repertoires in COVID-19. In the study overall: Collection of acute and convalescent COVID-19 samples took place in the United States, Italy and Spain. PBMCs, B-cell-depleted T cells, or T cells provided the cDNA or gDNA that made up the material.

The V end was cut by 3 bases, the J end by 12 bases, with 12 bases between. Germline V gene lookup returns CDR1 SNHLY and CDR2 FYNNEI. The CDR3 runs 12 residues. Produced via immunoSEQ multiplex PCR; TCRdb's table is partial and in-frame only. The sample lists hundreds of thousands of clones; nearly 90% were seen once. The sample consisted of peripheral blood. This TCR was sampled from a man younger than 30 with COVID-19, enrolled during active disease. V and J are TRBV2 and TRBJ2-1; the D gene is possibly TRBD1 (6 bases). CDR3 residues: CASSDQGWWQFF. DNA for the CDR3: TGTGCCAGCAGTGATCAGGGGTGGTGGCAGTTCTTC.